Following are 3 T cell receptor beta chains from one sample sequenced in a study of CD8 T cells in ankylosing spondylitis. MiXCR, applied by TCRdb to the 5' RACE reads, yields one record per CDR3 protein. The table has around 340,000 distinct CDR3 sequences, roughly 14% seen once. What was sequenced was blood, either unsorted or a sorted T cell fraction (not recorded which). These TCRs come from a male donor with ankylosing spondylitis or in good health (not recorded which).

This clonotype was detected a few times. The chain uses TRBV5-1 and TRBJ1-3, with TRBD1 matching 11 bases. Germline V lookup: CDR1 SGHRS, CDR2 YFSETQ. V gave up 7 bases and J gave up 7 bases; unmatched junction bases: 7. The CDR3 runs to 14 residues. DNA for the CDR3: TGCGCCAGCCAAGGACAGGGGGCGGGTAACACCATATATTTT. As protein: CASQGQGAGNTIYF.

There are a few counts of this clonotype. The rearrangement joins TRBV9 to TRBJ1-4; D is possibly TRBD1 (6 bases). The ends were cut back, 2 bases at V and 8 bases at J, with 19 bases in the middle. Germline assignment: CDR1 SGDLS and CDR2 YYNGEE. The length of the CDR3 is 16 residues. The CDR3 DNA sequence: TGTGCCAGCAGCGTGTCCACAGGGACCAAGGGAGAAAAACTGTTTTTT. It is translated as CASSVSTGTKGEKLFF.

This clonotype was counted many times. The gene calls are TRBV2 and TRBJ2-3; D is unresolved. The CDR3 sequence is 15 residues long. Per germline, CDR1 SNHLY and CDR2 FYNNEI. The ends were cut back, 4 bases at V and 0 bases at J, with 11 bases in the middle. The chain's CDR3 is CASSAGFSSTDTQYF. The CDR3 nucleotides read TGTGCCAGCAGTGCAGGTTTTAGCAGCACAGATACGCAGTATTTT.